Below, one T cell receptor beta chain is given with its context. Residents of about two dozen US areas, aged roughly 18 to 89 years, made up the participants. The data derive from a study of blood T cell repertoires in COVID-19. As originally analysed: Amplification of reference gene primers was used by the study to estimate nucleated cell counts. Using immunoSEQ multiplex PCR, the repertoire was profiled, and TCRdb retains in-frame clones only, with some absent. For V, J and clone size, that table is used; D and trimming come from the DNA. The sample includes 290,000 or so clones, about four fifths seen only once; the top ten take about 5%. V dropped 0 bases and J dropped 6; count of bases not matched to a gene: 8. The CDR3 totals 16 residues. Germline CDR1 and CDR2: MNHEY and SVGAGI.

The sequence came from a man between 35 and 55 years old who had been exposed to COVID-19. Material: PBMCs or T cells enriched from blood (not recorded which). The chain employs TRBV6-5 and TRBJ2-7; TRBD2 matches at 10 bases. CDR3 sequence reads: CASSYSFLAGVSEQYF. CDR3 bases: TGTGCCAGCAGTTACTCATTTCTAGCGGGAGTCTCCGAGCAGTACTTC.